These 31 T cell receptor beta chains share one sample of origin, sequenced in a study of human T cells and chemical hapten exposure. One entry per CDR3 protein results from TCRdb running MiXCR on the RACE reads. The sample comprises around 120,000 distinct CDR3 sequences, approximately 9.9% of which are singletons, and under 4.5% rests with the top ten. Time point denoted: patch test 1, 2 weeks after DPC sensitization. Treatment given: therapeutic diphenylcyclopropenone sensitization with weekly scalp DPC. This specimen was whole blood, taken in connection with sensitization to the hapten diphenylcyclopropenone (DPC). The receptor set was obtained from a woman aged 40 to 50 with alopecia areata. Some clones in this sample may be carry-over from other donors' samples.

This clonotype has a count of ten or more. Germline and junction disagree at one end, which may indicate a read error. The chain uses TRBV12-3 or TRBV12-4 and TRBJ2-7, with 11 positions matching TRBD2. CDR3 length equals 14 residues. DNA for the CDR3: TGTGCCAGCAGTCTAGCGGGGGGTCCCTACGAGCAGTACTTC. It specifies CASSLAGGPYEQYF.

This clonotype occurred many times. V gene TRBV28 combines with J gene TRBJ2-6; D is unclear. The CDR3 sequence is 15 residues long. Looked up from germline, CDR1 is MDHEN and CDR2 is SYDVKM. V lost 6 bases and J 0 bases, leaving 9 bases between the germline ends. This CDR3 is CASSQQSSGANVLTF. CDR3 sequence (DNA): TGTGCCAGCAGCCAACAATCCTCTGGGGCCAACGTCCTGACTTTC. The full variable domain, completed using reference TRBV28 and TRBJ2-6, is DVKVTQSSRYLVKRTGEKVFLECVQDMDHENMFWYRQDPGLGLRLIYFSYDVKMKEKGDIPEGYSVSREKKERFSLILESASTNQTSMYLCASSQQSSGANVLTFGAGSRLTVL.

This clonotype was detected many times. The chain couples TRBV2 to TRBJ1-5; D call uncertain. There are 13 residues in the CDR3. The ends were cut back, 8 bases at V and 0 bases at J, with 8 bases in the middle. Germline V gene data show CDR1 as SNHLY and CDR2 as FYNNEI. The chain's CDR3 is CASASDSNQPQHF. In DNA form, the CDR3 reads TGTGCCAGCGCCAGTGATAGCAATCAGCCCCAGCATTTT.

The chain links TRBV9 to TRBJ2-2; 10 nucleotides align to TRBD2. Germline CDR1 and CDR2: SGDLS and YYNGEE. This CDR3 spans 17 amino acids. With V trimmed by 3 bases and J by 0 bases, 5 bases remained unmatched. CDR3 in amino acids: CASSGLAGVANTGELFF. DNA for the CDR3: TGTGCCAGCAGCGGACTAGCGGGCGTCGCGAACACCGGGGAGCTGTTTTTT.

This clonotype has more than one count but fewer than ten. The genes are TRBV13 and TRBJ1-5, with D perhaps TRBD1 (6 bases). The germline V gene encodes CDR1 PRHDT and CDR2 FYEKMQ (reference sequence). Trimming stripped 0 bases from V and 5 bases from J, with 8 bases between. This CDR3 is 14 amino acids long. The CDR3 loop reads CASSLGGGHQPQHF. CDR3 DNA sequence: TGTGCCAGCAGCTTAGGTGGGGGGCATCAGCCCCAGCATTTT.

The CDR3 is CASSQDSRTLYNEQFF. The CDR3, as DNA: TGTGCCAGCAGCCAAGATAGTAGGACCTTGTACAATGAGCAGTTCTTC. J is TRBJ2-1 and V is TRBV3-1; D unresolved. V was cut by 0 bases and J by 4 bases, with 13 bases left in between. This CDR3 is 16 amino acids long. Germline V gives CDR1 LGHDT, CDR2 YNNKEL (reference sequence).

In nucleotides, the CDR3 is TGCAGCGTTGATCCCGCAGATCAAACCGGGGAGCTGTTTTTT. This gives the protein CSVDPADQTGELFF. The chain employs TRBV29-1 and TRBJ2-2; unclear D gene. V gave up 3 bases and J gave up 5 bases, with 13 bases separating them. Germline assignment: CDR1 SQVTM and CDR2 ANQGSEA. This CDR3 region has 14 residues.

This clonotype was seen only a few times. The chain joins TRBV7-2 to TRBJ1-2; D may be TRBD1 (5 bases). The CDR3 extends over 17 amino acids. V dropped 6 bases and J dropped 7 bases, with 27 bases sitting between them. The germline gives CDR1 SGHTA, CDR2 FQGNSA. The CDR3 bases are TGTGCCAGCAGTTTCGAAGCAGGGATACCCTGGTTGGGTGGCTACACCTTC. Encoded protein: CASSFEAGIPWLGGYTF. The full variable domain, rest sourced from reference TRBV7-2 and TRBJ1-2, is GAGVSQSPSNKVTEKGKDVELRCDPISGHTALYWYRQSLGQGLEFLIYFQGNSAPDKSGLPSDRFSAERTGGSVSTLTIQRTQQEDSAVYLCASSFEAGIPWLGGYTFGSGTRLTVV.

This clonotype was counted only a few times. This chain joins TRBV12-3 or TRBV12-4 and TRBJ1-2, with 9 bases aligning to TRBD1. Trimming at V came to 5 bases and at J to 8 bases, leaving 6 bases not matched to a gene. The CDR3 is 13 residues long. CDR3 sequence reads: CASSTDRGGGYTF. In DNA, the CDR3 is TGTGCCAGCAGTACGGACAGGGGAGGCGGCTACACCTTC.

The genes are TRBV29-1 and TRBJ1-2; the D gene is possibly TRBD1 (5 bases). From germline, CDR1 is SQVTM and CDR2 ANQGSEA. V lost 8 bases and J 3 bases, leaving 13 bases between the germline ends. The CDR3 spans 12 residues. CDR3 protein: CSLTEGHYGYTF. CDR3 nucleotides: TGCAGCCTCACGGAGGGGCACTATGGCTACACCTTC.

This clonotype is a singleton in its sample. Since a much larger clone is just one base distant, this may be a read error. The V and J genes are TRBV7-2 and TRBJ1-5; 8 nucleotides match TRBD1. The CDR3 contains 16 residues. Germline CDR1 and CDR2: SGHTA and FQGNSA. Here the CDR3 reads CASSYAGDRRVQSQHF. The CDR3 DNA reads TGTGCCAGCAGCTATGCCGGGGACAGGAGGGTTCAGTCCCAGCATTTT.

The chain has TRBV10-1 and TRBJ2-5; D might be TRBD2 (5 bases). This CDR3 spans 15 amino acids. From germline, CDR1 is WNHNN and CDR2 SYGVQD (reference sequence). V lost 0 bases to trimming and J lost 4 bases, with 12 bases between them. The CDR3 loop reads CASSESLGGLETQYF. The CDR3 bases are TGCGCCAGCAGTGAGTCCCTAGGCGGGTTAGAGACCCAGTACTTC.

This chain's CDR3 is CASRPGTSGRTDTQYF. The CDR3 DNA reads as TGTGCCAGCAGACCCGGGACTAGCGGGAGGACAGATACGCAGTATTTT. The chain links TRBV7-9 to TRBJ2-3; TRBD2 aligns across 15 bases. Looked up from germline, CDR1 is SEHNR and CDR2 is FQNEAQ (reference sequence). V lost 6 bases, J lost 3 bases, and 4 bases stayed unmatched. The length of the CDR3 is 16 residues.

This clonotype was counted many times. The chain has TRBV20-1 and TRBJ2-1; D is unclear. There are 14 residues in the CDR3. Germline values: CDR1 DFQATT, CDR2 SNEGSKA (reference sequence). The V gene lost 3 bases and the J gene lost 0 bases, with 9 bases spanning the gap. CDR3 nucleotide sequence: TGCAGTGCTAGGTCGATAAGCTCCTACAATGAGCAGTTCTTC. It codes for CSARSISSYNEQFF.

This clonotype was observed a few times. The chain joins TRBV4-2 to TRBJ1-5; D possibly corresponds to TRBD1 (5 bases). Trimming took off 2 bases at V and 1 base at J, with 12 bases between the two ends. The CDR3 extends over 16 amino acids. Germline loops: CDR1 LGHNA, CDR2 YNFKEQ. The CDR3 here is CASSQNVGRSNQPQHF. CDR3 DNA sequence: TGTGCCAGCAGCCAAAACGTGGGACGGAGCAATCAGCCCCAGCATTTT.

This clonotype was recorded a few times. This sequence joins TRBV3-1 and TRBJ1-2, with D tentatively TRBD1 (6 bases). This CDR3 region has 14 residues. Germline-derived CDR1 and CDR2 are LGHDT and YNNKEL (reference sequence). Trimming pared 7 bases from V and 5 bases from J, leaving 17 bases between. The CDR3 region has the DNA TGTGCCAGCACAAGGCAGGGGAGATCTTATGGCTACACCTTC. It translates to CASTRQGRSYGYTF.

This clonotype was observed a handful of times. V usage is TRBV29-1 and J usage is TRBJ1-1; D not certain. Trimming took 7 bases from V and 5 from J, leaving 17 bases between them. Germline V gene lookup returns CDR1 SQVTM and CDR2 ANQGSEA. The CDR3 is 13 residues long. This CDR3 reads CSGEPAGQTEAFF. In DNA, the CDR3 is TGCAGCGGCGAGCCGGCCGGGCAAACTGAAGCTTTCTTT.

This rearrangement joins TRBV4-3 to TRBJ2-1, with D perhaps assigned TRBD1 or TRBD2 (6 bases each). Trimming left V 0 bases short and J 7 bases short, with 13 bases between. Germline V gene data show CDR1 as LGHNA and CDR2 as YSLEER. CDR3 size: 15 residues. CDR3 protein: CASSQDGGRGNEQFF. The CDR3 DNA sequence: TGCGCCAGCAGCCAAGATGGGGGCCGGGGGAATGAGCAGTTCTTC.

This rearrangement joins TRBV4-1 to TRBJ1-2, with TRBD1 identical over 10 bases. Germline V gene sequence: CDR1 MGHRA, CDR2 YSYEKL. V gave up 0 bases and J gave up 8 bases; unmatched junction bases: 12. There are 17 residues in the CDR3. The CDR3: CASSQDRQGAQTEGYTF. The DNA of the CDR3 is TGCGCCAGCAGCCAAGATAGACAGGGGGCGCAGACCGAAGGCTACACCTTC.

This clonotype was seen ten or more times. The gene calls are TRBV11-3 and TRBJ2-1; perhaps D is TRBD1 or TRBD2 (6 bases each). V lost 4 bases and J 8 bases, leaving 12 bases between the germline ends. This CDR3 contains 13 residues. Looked up from germline, CDR1 is SGHNT and CDR2 is YENEEA. The chain's CDR3 is CASSSGGGHEQFF. Written as DNA, the CDR3 is TGTGCCAGCAGCTCCGGGGGCGGGCATGAGCAGTTCTTC. Complete variable domain (other parts from reference TRBV11-3 and TRBJ2-1): EAGVVQSPRYKIIEKKQPVAFWCNPISGHNTLYWYLQNLGQGPELLIRYENEEAVDDSQLPKDRFSAERLKGVDSTLKIQPAELGDSAVYLCASSSGGGHEQFFGPGTRLTVL.

This clonotype was seen many times. The chain combines TRBV11-1 with TRBJ1-3; no reliable D call. The V gene's germline CDR1 is SGHAT and CDR2 FQDESV (reference sequence). The length of the CDR3 is 13 residues. Deletions cut 2 bases from V and 4 bases from J, with 6 bases between. The CDR3 DNA sequence: TGTGCCAGCAGCTTATCTCCCGGAAACACCATATATTTT. It translates to CASSLSPGNTIYF.

This clonotype was found many times. V and J are TRBV5-6 and TRBJ1-2; D call uncertain. The germline gives CDR1 SGHDT, CDR2 YYEEEE. The CDR3 totals 15 residues. The germline V and J ends were trimmed by 4 bases and 2 bases, with 15 bases remaining between them. The CDR3 DNA sequence: TGTGCCAGCAGCCCTGGGCCCCAGGAGAACTATGGCTACACCTTC. Translated: CASSPGPQENYGYTF.

This clonotype was detected a few times. V and J are TRBV27 and TRBJ1-2, with 7 positions matching TRBD1. The germline V gene has CDR1 MNHEY and CDR2 SMNVEV (reference sequence). V trimming: 8 bases; J trimming: 0 bases; junction bases outside the gene matches: 6. The CDR3 covers 14 residues. CDR3 in amino acids: CASARGTANYGYTF. CDR3 DNA sequence: TGTGCCAGCGCGAGGGGGACAGCTAACTATGGCTACACCTTC.

The chain employs TRBV13 and TRBJ2-2; 7 bases map to TRBD1. The CDR3 covers 15 residues. Germline V CDR1 and CDR2: PRHDT, FYEKMQ (reference sequence). Trimming took 5 bases from V and 4 from J; bases not matched to a gene: 7. Written as DNA, the CDR3 is TGTGCCAGCAGCCTGGGACAGTACGGCACCGGGGAGCTGTTTTTT. It translates to CASSLGQYGTGELFF.

On this clonotype: A clone one base away is much larger, so this may be a read error. V and J are TRBV6-5 and TRBJ2-3; D gene uncertain. The CDR3 has 13 residues. Germline V gene data show CDR1 as MNHEY and CDR2 as SVGAGI. CDR3 coding DNA: TGTGCCAGCAGCTACCTAGGAACAGATACGCGGTATTTT. Translated: CASSYLGTDTRYF.

The rearrangement joins TRBV15 to TRBJ2-3; TRBD2 matches 7 bases. The CDR3 loop spans 17 amino acids. CDR1 and CDR2 (germline): LNHNV, YYDKDF (reference sequence). J gave up 0 bases and V 3 bases, and 9 bases lay outside the gene matches. CDR3 DNA: TGTGCCACCAGCAGCCCCATCGGGCGGGGGAGCACAGATACGCAGTATTTT. It yields the protein CATSSPIGRGSTDTQYF.

V is TRBV18 and J is TRBJ1-4, with 10 bases identical to TRBD1. Unmatched junction bases numbered 0, after V lost 3 bases and J lost 5 bases. Germline loops: CDR1 KGHSH, CDR2 LQKENI. The CDR3 is made up of 14 amino acids. The CDR3 is CASSPGQGNEKLFF. CDR3 in DNA: TGTGCCAGCTCACCGGGACAGGGGAATGAAAAACTGTTTTTT.

This clonotype was seen only a few times. The rearrangement joins TRBV6-2 or TRBV6-3 to TRBJ2-3, with 15 nucleotides matching TRBD2. Germline lookup yields CDR1 MNHEY and CDR2 SVGEGT. The CDR3 has 18 amino acids. V trimming: 6 bases; J trimming: 0 bases; junction bases outside the gene matches: 7. In nucleotides, the CDR3 is TGTGCCAGCAGACTGGGACTAGCGGGGGGAAGAAGCACAGATACGCAGTATTTT. Translation: CASRLGLAGGRSTDTQYF.

In this sample, this clonotype turned up many times. The genes are TRBV29-1 and TRBJ2-1, with TRBD1 as a possible D gene (6 bases). From germline, CDR1 is SQVTM and CDR2 ANQGSEA. The CDR3 covers 14 residues. V dropped 7 bases and J dropped 0 bases, with 13 bases sitting between them. CDR3: CSARQASSYNEQFF. CDR3 nucleotides: TGCAGCGCTCGACAGGCCAGCTCCTACAATGAGCAGTTCTTC.

This clonotype appeared many times. The rearrangement joins TRBV28 to TRBJ1-1; 8 bases are shared with TRBD1. The trim removed 6 bases at V and 4 bases at J, leaving 4 bases unmatched. This CDR3 is 13 amino acids long. The germline V gene encodes CDR1 MDHEN and CDR2 SYDVKM. CDR3 loop: CASSDRGGTEAFF. The CDR3 DNA follows: TGTGCCAGCAGCGACAGGGGAGGCACTGAAGCTTTCTTT.

This clonotype was seen many times. The chain links TRBV10-3 to TRBJ1-1; D is possibly TRBD1 (6 bases). Germline lookup yields CDR1 ENHRY and CDR2 SYGVKD. Trimming removed 11 bases from V and 0 bases from J, with 16 bases in between. This CDR3 region has 14 residues. The CDR3 region has the DNA TGTGCCGTCCGGGACACTAACATGAACACTGAAGCTTTCTTT. It encodes CAVRDTNMNTEAFF.